This T cell receptor beta chain originates from a study of beta chain features in type 1 diabetes. Findings and caveats of the study: Sequencing from cDNA could over-represent high-TCR-expressing cells. Shortening that was moderate but significant affected the TCRB CDR3s of Type 1 diabetes patients in all four CD4+ subsets.

Expressed TCRB transcripts were sequenced after all isolated RNA was converted to cDNA. Profiled with immunoSEQ multiplex PCR; TCRdb holds only in-frame clones, not every one. The sample lists about 330,000 clones; about 11% were seen once. Comments on this clone: Its target is not known.

The TCR sequence derives from a woman aged 25-40 years in good health. What was sequenced was naive CD4+ T cells from blood.

Here the CDR3 DNA reads TGTGCCAGCAGCGTAGGTAGCCTAGCGGGAGTTACCTACAATGAGCAGTTCTTC. Translating gives CASSVGSLAGVTYNEQFF. The chain has TRBV9 and TRBJ2-1; TRBD2 matches 10 bases. Trimming cost V 0 bases and J 2 bases; bases outside gene matches: 8. Germline V gives CDR1 SGDLS, CDR2 YYNGEE. The length of the CDR3 is 18 residues.